The rows below give T cell receptor beta chains drawn from one sample of a study of blood T cell repertoires in COVID-19. TCRdb's table, derived via immunoSEQ multiplex PCR, lists solely in-frame clones and lacks some. The profile covers around 87,000 clones, with approximately 77% appearing a single time and roughly a tenth taken by the ten largest. Input material: peripheral blood. The receptor source for this set is a woman aged 80 or older with acute or convalescent COVID-19. Both conserved end residues are part of each CDR3. A D gene is named only where the DNA matches it firmly. Clone size appears in some rows only: once, few, many, or a class for an expanded clone.

V: TRBV7-7; D: TRBD2; J: TRBJ2-2; size: -; CDR3: CASSRGTSEGTGELFF; DNA: TGTGCTAGCAGCAGGGGGACTAGCGAGGGCACCGGGGAGCTGTTTTTT
V: TRBV5-4; D: TRBD1; J: TRBJ2-5; size: few; CDR3: CASSFWTGAFADGGGETQYF; DNA: TGTGCCAGCAGCTTTTGGACAGGGGCATTTGCGGACGGCGGGGGAGAGACCCAGTACTTC
V: TRBV5-1; D: TRBD1; J: TRBJ1-1; size: -; CDR3: CASSPYRGRGNTEAFF; DNA: TGCGCCAGCAGCCCATACAGGGGTCGGGGGAACACTGAAGCTTTCTTT
V: TRBV11-2; D: -; J: TRBJ2-7; size: -; CDR3: CASSLTESYEQYF; DNA: TGTGCCAGCAGCTTAACAGAATCCTACGAGCAGTACTTC
V: TRBV28; D: -; J: TRBJ2-6; size: -; CDR3: CAASGANVLTF; DNA: TGTGCGGCCTCTGGGGCCAACGTCCTGACTTTC
V: TRBV29-1; D: -; J: TRBJ2-6; size: -; CDR3: CSVEGGGAGANVLTF; DNA: TGCAGCGTTGAAGGAGGAGGAGCTGGGGCCAACGTCCTGACTTTC
V: TRBV4-2; D: TRBD1; J: TRBJ1-6; size: -; CDR3: CASSQGDSSNSPLHF; DNA: TGTGCCAGCAGCCAAGGGGACAGTAGTAATTCACCCCTCCACTTT
V: TRBV5-1; D: TRBD1; J: TRBJ1-1; size: few; CDR3: CASSLKGTVFRTEAFF; DNA: TGCGCCAGCAGCTTAAAGGGGACAGTTTTTCGCACTGAAGCTTTCTTT
V: TRBV6-6; D: -; J: TRBJ2-1; size: few; CDR3: CASSTVGEQFF; DNA: TGTGCCAGCAGCACAGTTGGAGAGCAGTTCTTC
V: TRBV7-3; D: TRBD1; J: TRBJ1-3; size: -; CDR3: CASSSGGLGNTIYF; DNA: TGTGCCAGCAGCTCAGGGGGCCTTGGAAACACCATATATTTT
V: TRBV15; D: -; J: TRBJ1-2; size: -; CDR3: CATSAGRGYTF; DNA: TGTGCCACCAGCGCGGGGCGCGGCTACACCTTC
V: TRBV7-9; D: -; J: TRBJ2-5; size: -; CDR3: CASIEKGGFQETQYF; DNA: TGTGCCAGCATCGAAAAAGGGGGATTTCAAGAGACCCAGTACTTC
V: TRBV19; D: TRBD1; J: TRBJ2-7; size: -; CDR3: CASSGTGQMLREQYF; DNA: TGTGCCAGCTCCGGGACAGGCCAAATGCTGAGGGAGCAGTACTTC
V: TRBV5-1; D: TRBD2; J: TRBJ2-5; size: -; CDR3: CASSLASGGLYETQYF; DNA: TGCGCCAGCAGCTTGGCCTCCGGGGGGTTATACGAGACCCAGTACTTC
V: TRBV27; D: TRBD1; J: TRBJ2-7; size: many; CDR3: CASSFTGGPYEQYF; DNA: TGTGCCAGCAGTTTTACAGGGGGCCCCTACGAGCAGTACTTC
V: TRBV28; D: TRBD2; J: TRBJ2-1; size: -; CDR3: CASTELAGGYNEQFF; DNA: TGTGCCAGTACCGAACTAGCGGGAGGCTACAATGAGCAGTTCTTC
V: TRBV23-1; D: TRBD1; J: TRBJ2-7; size: -; CDR3: CASTQGTGQGEQYF; DNA: TGCGCCAGCACCCAAGGGACAGGTCAGGGGGAGCAGTACTTC
V: TRBV19; D: TRBD1; J: TRBJ1-5; size: -; CDR3: CASKRDSLWNQPQHF; DNA: TGTGCCAGTAAAAGGGACAGCCTTTGGAATCAGCCCCAGCATTTT
V: TRBV2; D: -; J: TRBJ1-2; size: few; CDR3: CASSDFQGRGYTF; DNA: TGTGCCAGCAGTGATTTCCAGGGTCGCGGCTACACCTTC
V: TRBV28; D: TRBD1; J: TRBJ1-5; size: -; CDR3: CASRSGQGYNQPQHF; DNA: TGTGCCAGCAGGTCTGGACAGGGATACAATCAGCCCCAGCATTTT
V: TRBV5-1; D: TRBD1; J: TRBJ2-2; size: -; CDR3: CASSFPAGQGAFTGELFF; DNA: TGCGCCAGCAGCTTTCCCGCGGGACAGGGGGCCTTCACCGGGGAGCTGTTTTTT
V: TRBV30; D: -; J: TRBJ1-4; size: few; CDR3: CAWNWEREKLFF; DNA: TGTGCCTGGAATTGGGAGCGTGAAAAACTGTTTTTT
V: TRBV18; D: -; J: TRBJ2-3; size: -; CDR3: CASSPPGGGIRDTQYF; DNA: TGTGCCAGCTCACCACCGGGTGGCGGGATAAGAGATACGCAGTATTTT
V: TRBV9; D: TRBD2; J: TRBJ2-7; size: -; CDR3: CASSATSGRAGQYF; DNA: TGTGCCAGCAGCGCGACTAGCGGGAGGGCGGGGCAGTACTTC
V: TRBV7-2; D: TRBD1; J: TRBJ1-5; size: -; CDR3: CASSLNRQGQPQHF; DNA: TGTGCCAGCAGCTTAAATAGACAGGGGCAGCCCCAGCATTTT
V: TRBV5-4; D: -; J: TRBJ1-2; size: -; CDR3: CASSLSRDGYTF; DNA: TGTGCCAGCAGCTTGAGCCGCGATGGCTACACCTTC
V: TRBV5-4; D: TRBD2; J: TRBJ2-1; size: -; CDR3: CASSLASSGRGEQFF; DNA: TGTGCCAGCAGCTTGGCGTCTAGCGGGAGAGGGGAGCAGTTCTTC
V: TRBV18; D: TRBD1; J: TRBJ1-3; size: -; CDR3: CASSASTGGNGNTIYF; DNA: TGTGCCAGCTCAGCATCGACAGGGGGCAATGGAAACACCATATATTTT
V: TRBV11-2; D: -; J: TRBJ2-5; size: -; CDR3: CASSYGTLVSETQYF; DNA: TGTGCCAGCAGCTATGGGACTTTGGTATCGGAGACCCAGTACTTC
V: TRBV9; D: TRBD2; J: TRBJ2-3; size: -; CDR3: CASSVAGGGTDTQYF; DNA: TGTGCCAGCAGCGTAGCGGGAGGAGGCACAGATACGCAGTATTTT
V: TRBV28; D: TRBD1; J: TRBJ2-7; size: -; CDR3: CATLRDRNYEQYF; DNA: TGTGCGACCCTACGGGACAGGAACTACGAGCAGTACTTC
V: TRBV18; D: TRBD2; J: TRBJ2-7; size: once; CDR3: CASSPASGRVSYEQYF; DNA: TGTGCCAGCTCACCCGCTAGCGGGAGGGTGTCCTACGAGCAGTACTTC
V: TRBV14; D: -; J: TRBJ2-7; size: -; CDR3: CASSQVPQGVYEQYF; DNA: TGTGCCAGCAGCCAAGTCCCACAGGGAGTTTACGAGCAGTACTTC
V: TRBV7-9; D: -; J: TRBJ1-1; size: -; CDR3: CASSLAQTEAFF; DNA: TGTGCCAGCAGCTTAGCCCAAACTGAAGCTTTCTTT
V: TRBV5-1; D: -; J: TRBJ1-2; size: -; CDR3: CASSLAANYGYTF; DNA: TGCGCCAGCAGCTTGGCAGCTAACTATGGCTACACCTTC
V: TRBV12-3/TRBV12-4; D: TRBD1; J: TRBJ2-7; size: few; CDR3: CASRGQTSYEQYF; DNA: TGTGCCAGCAGGGGACAGACGTCCTACGAGCAGTACTTC
V: TRBV4-3; D: TRBD1; J: TRBJ2-7; size: -; CDR3: CASSQARGYFYEQYF; DNA: TGCGCCAGCAGCCAAGCCAGGGGGTATTTCTACGAGCAGTACTTC
V: TRBV9; D: TRBD2; J: TRBJ2-7; size: -; CDR3: CASSVAGTSMFEQYF; DNA: TGTGCCAGCAGCGTGGCTGGGACTAGCATGTTCGAGCAGTACTTC
V: TRBV6-5; D: TRBD1; J: TRBJ2-5; size: -; CDR3: CASRYRGPETQYF; DNA: TGTGCCAGCAGATACAGGGGGCCGGAGACCCAGTACTTC
V: TRBV5-6; D: -; J: TRBJ1-6; size: -; CDR3: CASSGGTGLHF; DNA: TGTGCCAGCAGCGGGGGGACGGGGCTCCACTTT
V: TRBV14; D: TRBD1; J: TRBJ1-2; size: -; CDR3: CASSQEPGGYYGYTF; DNA: TGTGCCAGCAGCCAAGAGCCAGGGGGATACTATGGCTACACCTTC
V: TRBV7-2; D: -; J: TRBJ1-5; size: once; CDR3: CASSPGLEQPQHF; DNA: TGTGCCAGCAGCCCAGGGTTAGAACAGCCCCAGCATTTT
V: TRBV16; D: -; J: TRBJ1-2; size: once; CDR3: CASSGTGRHGYTF; DNA: TGTGCCAGCAGCGGTACAGGGAGACATGGCTACACCTTC
V: TRBV28; D: TRBD2; J: TRBJ2-7; size: -; CDR3: CASSLGTSGRSYEQYF; DNA: TGTGCCAGCAGTTTAGGGACTAGCGGACGCTCCTACGAGCAGTACTTC
V: TRBV27; D: TRBD1; J: TRBJ2-7; size: -; CDR3: CASRLRDSLGQYF; DNA: TGTGCCAGCAGGCTCCGGGACAGCCTTGGGCAGTACTTC